This T cell receptor (beta chain) was sequenced during a study of tumor-infiltrating lymphocytes in primary liver carcinoma (dated 2017 in TCRdb). Concerning the study at large: The five patients, three men and two women aged 30 to 69 years, had hepatocellular carcinoma (four) or combined HCC and intrahepatic cholangiocarcinoma (one). To link TCRbeta repertoire diversity with the local molecular phenotype, the 25 tumor region samples were profiled using Agilent mRNA microarrays. A total of 35 or so specimens from 5 patients went through TCRbeta repertoire sequencing, namely 25 tumor regions, 5 adjacent noncancerous liver tissues and 5 peripheral blood samples. Reproducibility between technical replicate repertoires was high, with correlation coefficients above 0.95 and mean shared-clone rates approximately 0.91. The five patients had tumors staged T1-T3 N0M0, with maximum diameters ranging from about 4.2 to 10 cm. Roughly 3.5 to 7.5 million productive TCRbeta reads were obtained per sample, and no significant difference in read depth was found between tissue types. The study combined TCRbeta repertoire sequencing, expression microarrays and whole-exome sequencing across five regions of each liver tumor, with adjacent normal tissue and blood. Study-wide conclusions, independent of this receptor: Just about 7.5-24% of top clones turned up in all five regions of a tumor, which suggests spatial heterogeneity among tumor-infiltrating T cells. A significantly larger repertoire fraction was made up by the top 250 clones in tumors than in blood (p = 0.039). Because only the TCR beta chain was sequenced and unpaired alpha chains were not captured, true repertoire diversity is likely underestimated. Because the samples were bulk and unsorted, CD4+ and CD8+ T cell repertoires could not be compared. The study included only five patients, and the authors note findings should be validated in a larger study. Pairs of tumor regions showed greater repertoire overlap (mean 36%) than tumor-adjacent pairs (about 17%) or tumor-blood pairs (approximately 15%), which is consistent with antigen-driven expansion.

Taken from the germline V gene, the CDR1 and CDR2 loops are MNHNS and SASEGT. The junction shows trimming of 8 bases on V and 1 base on J, plus 14 bases between the germline ends. The CDR3 contains 14 residues, cysteine and phenylalanine counted. Only the CDR3 DNA stays, 42 bases, in frame from base 1. As concerns this clonotype: This clone's antigen is unknown. No much larger clone exists at a distance of one base, and base qualities are not known.

Starting from roughly 500 ng total RNA, TCRbeta-specific cDNA was produced by reverse transcription with a constant-region primer and ProtoScript II reverse transcriptase. TCRbeta libraries were built with three nested multiplex PCR rounds, a slightly modified ARM-PCR procedure. Multiplex TRBV1-TRBV30 forward primers and a Cbeta reverse primer were used in the first two PCR rounds, each of which was run for 10 to 11 cycles. Sample barcodes and Illumina adapters were added in a final 25-cycle PCR using Deep VentR polymerase. Before sequencing, amplicons of 200-500 bp were gel-purified using a QIAquick gel extraction kit. TCRbeta amplicons were sequenced on an Illumina HiSeq 2500 with 250-bp paired-end reads. The authors' analysis ran thus. Trimmomatic v0.33 was used to quality-trim the reads, and FLASH v1.2.11 was used to merge paired reads so that full CDR3 sequences could be recovered. MiGEC v1.2.1b assigned V, D and J germline segments to the rearranged TCRbeta sequences. Clonotype statistics and Shannon-Wiener diversity indices were calculated with VDJtools v1.0.0. Except for diversity analysis, only each sample's 250 most abundant clonotypes were used in subsequent analyses to reduce sampling bias. The raw public reads went through TCRdb reprocessing: fastp at Q25, MiXCR clone calling, in-frame beta chains kept. Rows are combined by CDR3 protein, so each entry shows the most common genes and DNA. V and J calls and clone size were set by TCRdb, not the authors. The sample profile shows approximately 100,000 distinct CDR3 sequences; approximately 70% of them were found once. The ten largest clones capture roughly an eighth of the sample.

Without any cell sorting, total RNA and DNA were co-extracted from about 20-30 mg of bulk tissue using the AllPrep DNA/RNA mini kit. Between late 2015 and early 2016, about 5 patients in China with histopathologically diagnosed primary liver carcinoma had their tumors surgically resected. Patients had chronic HBV infection and were treatment-naive at sampling. Each tumor was sampled at five spatially separated regions: the tumor centre plus the superior, inferior, left-lateral and right-lateral poles. More than 90% viable tumor cells were found by histology in every tumor sample. Each fresh piece of tumor and adjacent tissue was cut in two, with one half stored in RNAlater at -80 degrees C and the other half sent for histology.

The sample consisted of liver tumor tissue from sampling region 2. The cell subset or site label for this specimen denotes: tumor region T2, inferior pole. Recombination joined TRBV6-1 with TRBJ1-1; a confident D gene designation cannot be given. The origin of this receptor is a woman aged 55-70 years with primary liver carcinoma and hepatitis B virus infection. The DNA sequence follows: TGTGCCAGCGGTCTGAGTGCAGAGAACACTGAAGCTTTCTTT. This yields the protein CASGLSAENTEAFF.